This T cell receptor beta chain was sequenced for a study of regulatory T cells in long-lasting Graves disease. Study information: The criterion for persistent Graves' disease was over 5 years of antithyroid drugs with positive TSH receptor antibodies.

Study-level findings and limits: Samples came from peripheral blood alone, without thyroid tissue. Relative to newly diagnosed Graves' patients, persistent ones had lower TCR diversity. TRBV28, TRBJ1-2 and TRBJ2-5 were segments that persistent disease favored.

The time point is: persistent/refractory GD, antithyroid drugs over 5 years with positive TRAb. Scientists built the TCR library using RNA that was extracted from PBMCs. CDR3 length: 16 residues. Germline V gene sequence: CDR1 SGHTA, CDR2 FQGTGA. The V end lost 5 bases, the J end lost 6 bases, and 20 bases lay between the germline ends. The authors built TCR beta libraries using iRepertoire HTBI primers and Arm-PCR of CDR3 regions. TCRdb redid the calling of the multiplex PCR reads with MiXCR, one entry per CDR3 protein. The table lists 390,000 or so distinct CDR3 sequences, approximately 23% of them singletons. This clonotype has only a few counts. Its target is not known.

Here the sequenced sample was peripheral blood mononuclear cells (PBMCs), taken when the disease was refractory, from a patient treated with antithyroid drugs. The clonotype comes from a woman in her thirties or forties with Graves disease. The J gene is TRBJ2-1, the V gene TRBV7-3; D is possibly TRBD1 or TRBD2 (5 bases each). The CDR3 loop is CASSPWGTQTSNEQFF. The CDR3 nucleotides are TGTGCCAGCAGCCCTTGGGGGACCCAAACCTCCAATGAGCAGTTCTTC.